The rows below give T cell receptor beta chains drawn from one sample of a study of OX40 agonist ivuxolimab in advanced cancers. Generated by immunoSEQ multiplex PCR, the TCRdb table keeps only in-frame clones and is missing some. This table holds almost 80,000 clones, about nine tenths found once. Sequenced material: CD4+ or CD8+ T cells sorted from blood, taken in a trial of the OX40 agonist ivuxolimab. These receptors came from an adult with an advanced solid tumor such as melanoma, head and neck, liver or kidney cancer. The CDR3 runs from the conserved cysteine through the conserved F or W. Fields, in order: clone size, J gene, D gene, V gene, CDR3 protein, CDR3 DNA. A D gene is named only where the DNA matches it firmly. The size field is filled for only some rows; it gives once, few, many or a size class.

abundance: -; j_gene: TRBJ2-7; d_gene: -; v_gene: TRBV6-5; CDR3aa: CASSYVRGTYEQYF; CDR3nt: TGTGCCAGCAGTTACGTACGGGGAACCTACGAGCAGTACTTC
abundance: -; j_gene: TRBJ1-3; d_gene: TRBD1; v_gene: TRBV10-3; CDR3aa: CAIRSDRVNGNTIYF; CDR3nt: TGTGCCATCAGATCGGACAGGGTGAATGGAAACACCATATATTTT
abundance: -; j_gene: TRBJ2-3; d_gene: -; v_gene: TRBV11-2; CDR3aa: CASSSGGTRSTDTQYF; CDR3nt: TGTGCCAGCAGCTCCGGGGGCACACGAAGCACAGATACGCAGTATTTT
abundance: -; j_gene: TRBJ1-4; d_gene: -; v_gene: TRBV18; CDR3aa: CASSPITATNEKLFF; CDR3nt: TGTGCCAGCTCACCTATCACTGCAACTAATGAAAAACTGTTTTTT
abundance: -; j_gene: TRBJ1-2; d_gene: TRBD1; v_gene: TRBV18; CDR3aa: CASSPPYGTGNYGYTF; CDR3nt: TGTGCCAGCTCACCACCTTACGGGACAGGGAACTATGGCTACACCTTC
abundance: -; j_gene: TRBJ1-1; d_gene: -; v_gene: TRBV5-1; CDR3aa: CASKFGRLSTEAFF; CDR3nt: TGCGCCAGCAAATTTGGCAGGCTGAGCACTGAAGCTTTCTTT
abundance: -; j_gene: TRBJ1-4; d_gene: -; v_gene: TRBV27; CDR3aa: CASSSGDTNEKLFF; CDR3nt: TGTGCCAGCAGTTCCGGCGACACTAATGAAAAACTGTTTTTT
abundance: -; j_gene: TRBJ1-2; d_gene: TRBD1; v_gene: TRBV28; CDR3aa: CASSLSQGAGDYGYTF; CDR3nt: TGTGCCAGCAGTTTATCACAGGGGGCAGGAGACTATGGCTACACCTTC
abundance: once; j_gene: TRBJ1-1; d_gene: TRBD1; v_gene: TRBV10-2; CDR3aa: CASRPGTADTEAFF; CDR3nt: TGCGCCAGCAGACCCGGGACAGCGGACACTGAAGCTTTCTTT
abundance: -; j_gene: TRBJ2-6; d_gene: -; v_gene: TRBV10-3; CDR3aa: CAISEYPSGANVLTF; CDR3nt: TGTGCCATCAGTGAGTATCCTTCTGGGGCCAACGTCCTGACTTTC
abundance: -; j_gene: TRBJ2-7; d_gene: TRBD1; v_gene: TRBV27; CDR3aa: CASSVDRGIEQYF; CDR3nt: TGTGCCAGCAGTGTGGACAGGGGGATCGAGCAGTACTTC
abundance: -; j_gene: TRBJ2-7; d_gene: -; v_gene: TRBV4-1; CDR3aa: CASSQVYSTDTYEQYF; CDR3nt: TGCGCCAGCAGCCAAGTCTACTCGACTGATACCTACGAGCAGTACTTC
abundance: -; j_gene: TRBJ1-2; d_gene: -; v_gene: TRBV5-1; CDR3aa: CASSLGTVQHGYTF; CDR3nt: TGCGCCAGCAGCCTTGGGACGGTTCAACATGGCTACACCTTC
abundance: once; j_gene: TRBJ2-2; d_gene: -; v_gene: TRBV7-3; CDR3aa: CASSPQGLGTGELFF; CDR3nt: TGTGCCAGCAGCCCCCAAGGGTTAGGCACCGGGGAGCTGTTTTTT
abundance: -; j_gene: TRBJ1-1; d_gene: -; v_gene: TRBV2; CDR3aa: CASRGMDSRTEAFF; CDR3nt: TGTGCCAGCAGGGGGATGGATTCACGGACTGAAGCTTTCTTT
abundance: once; j_gene: TRBJ2-7; d_gene: TRBD1; v_gene: TRBV7-8; CDR3aa: CASSLTTGDPYEQYF; CDR3nt: TGTGCCAGCAGCTTGACGACAGGGGACCCCTACGAGCAGTACTTC
abundance: -; j_gene: TRBJ1-2; d_gene: -; v_gene: TRBV29-1; CDR3aa: CSVTWMGGGSGYTF; CDR3nt: TGCAGCGTTACCTGGATGGGGGGAGGGAGCGGCTACACCTTC
abundance: -; j_gene: TRBJ2-2; d_gene: -; v_gene: TRBV5-1; CDR3aa: CASSTTSLHNTGELFF; CDR3nt: TGCGCCAGCAGCACAACTAGTCTCCATAACACCGGGGAGCTGTTTTTT
abundance: -; j_gene: TRBJ2-5; d_gene: TRBD1; v_gene: TRBV7-9; CDR3aa: CASSSLGTEQETQYF; CDR3nt: TGTGCCAGCAGCTCGCTAGGGACAGAACAAGAGACCCAGTACTTC
abundance: -; j_gene: TRBJ2-7; d_gene: TRBD2; v_gene: TRBV5-1; CDR3aa: CASSLGLAGAYEQYF; CDR3nt: TGCGCCAGCAGCTTGGGTTTAGCGGGTGCCTACGAGCAGTACTTC
abundance: few; j_gene: TRBJ1-2; d_gene: -; v_gene: TRBV4-1; CDR3aa: CASSQGPERRGVYGYTF; CDR3nt: TGCGCCAGCAGCCAAGGCCCCGAAAGAAGGGGCGTCTATGGCTACACCTTC
abundance: -; j_gene: TRBJ1-1; d_gene: TRBD1; v_gene: TRBV18; CDR3aa: CASSVHRQGTMNTEAFF; CDR3nt: TGTGCCAGCTCAGTACACAGACAGGGGACTATGAACACTGAAGCTTTCTTT
abundance: -; j_gene: TRBJ2-1; d_gene: TRBD2; v_gene: TRBV7-6; CDR3aa: CASSHAGLAGSYNEQFF; CDR3nt: TGTGCCAGCAGCCACGCGGGACTAGCGGGAAGCTACAATGAGCAGTTCTTC
abundance: -; j_gene: TRBJ2-1; d_gene: TRBD1; v_gene: TRBV6-6; CDR3aa: CASSSGTGRFNEQFF; CDR3nt: TGTGCCAGCAGTTCCGGGACAGGGCGTTTCAATGAGCAGTTCTTC
abundance: once; j_gene: TRBJ1-1; d_gene: -; v_gene: TRBV19; CDR3aa: CATSNRGNTEAFF; CDR3nt: TGTGCCACCAGTAATCGGGGTAACACTGAAGCTTTCTTT
abundance: -; j_gene: TRBJ2-3; d_gene: -; v_gene: TRBV4-1; CDR3aa: CASRAGGLSGAQTDTQYF; CDR3nt: TGCGCCAGCAGGGCAGGGGGGCTGAGCGGGGCCCAAACAGATACGCAGTATTTT
abundance: -; j_gene: TRBJ2-7; d_gene: -; v_gene: TRBV6-6; CDR3aa: CASSYSQGRQNEQYF; CDR3nt: TGTGCCAGCAGTTACTCGCAGGGGCGGCAAAACGAGCAGTACTTC
abundance: -; j_gene: TRBJ1-4; d_gene: -; v_gene: TRBV11-2; CDR3aa: CASSYRDGGGYGEKLFF; CDR3nt: TGTGCCAGCAGCTACCGAGATGGGGGGGGCTATGGTGAAAAACTGTTTTTT
abundance: -; j_gene: TRBJ2-1; d_gene: TRBD2; v_gene: TRBV5-1; CDR3aa: CASSSSGRQYNEQFF; CDR3nt: TGCGCCAGCAGCTCTAGCGGGAGACAGTACAATGAGCAGTTCTTC
abundance: -; j_gene: TRBJ1-2; d_gene: -; v_gene: TRBV29-1; CDR3aa: CSAQTPTYGYTF; CDR3nt: TGCAGCGCCCAGACACCGACCTATGGCTACACCTTC
abundance: -; j_gene: TRBJ2-5; d_gene: TRBD1; v_gene: TRBV18; CDR3aa: CASSLAGDRGTTQYF; CDR3nt: TGTGCCAGCTCACTGGCCGGGGACAGGGGGACGACCCAGTACTTC
abundance: -; j_gene: TRBJ1-1; d_gene: -; v_gene: TRBV27; CDR3aa: CASRNREKDTEAFF; CDR3nt: TGTGCCAGCAGAAACAGGGAGAAGGACACTGAAGCTTTCTTT
abundance: -; j_gene: TRBJ2-7; d_gene: TRBD2; v_gene: TRBV28; CDR3aa: CASSLVTSGTREQYF; CDR3nt: TGTGCCAGCAGTTTAGTGACTAGCGGGACGAGGGAGCAGTACTTC
abundance: -; j_gene: TRBJ2-2; d_gene: TRBD2; v_gene: TRBV2; CDR3aa: CASMGLGSNTGELFF; CDR3nt: TGTGCCAGCATGGGACTAGGATCGAACACCGGGGAGCTGTTTTTT
abundance: -; j_gene: TRBJ2-1; d_gene: TRBD2; v_gene: TRBV29-1; CDR3aa: CSVEAGGQVYNEQFF; CDR3nt: TGCAGCGTTGAAGCGGGGGGGCAGGTCTACAATGAGCAGTTCTTC
abundance: -; j_gene: TRBJ1-2; d_gene: -; v_gene: TRBV7-9; CDR3aa: CASSFAQLNYGYTF; CDR3nt: TGTGCCAGCAGCTTTGCTCAGTTAAACTATGGCTACACCTTC
abundance: -; j_gene: TRBJ2-7; d_gene: -; v_gene: TRBV11-2; CDR3aa: CASSLEGYEQYF; CDR3nt: TGTGCCAGCAGCCTTGAGGGGTACGAGCAGTACTTC
abundance: -; j_gene: TRBJ2-1; d_gene: TRBD2; v_gene: TRBV4-2; CDR3aa: CASSQDTKGSGRAGEQFF; CDR3nt: TGTGCCAGCAGCCAAGATACCAAAGGTAGCGGGAGGGCGGGGGAGCAGTTCTTC
abundance: -; j_gene: TRBJ2-7; d_gene: -; v_gene: TRBV4-1; CDR3aa: CASSQDLEGRRQTDF; CDR3nt: TGCGCCAGCAGCCAAGATCTTGAGGGGAGGAGACAAACCGACTTC
abundance: -; j_gene: TRBJ1-1; d_gene: -; v_gene: TRBV5-4; CDR3aa: CASSPGLGEAFF; CDR3nt: TGTGCCAGCAGCCCCGGGTTGGGTGAAGCTTTCTTT